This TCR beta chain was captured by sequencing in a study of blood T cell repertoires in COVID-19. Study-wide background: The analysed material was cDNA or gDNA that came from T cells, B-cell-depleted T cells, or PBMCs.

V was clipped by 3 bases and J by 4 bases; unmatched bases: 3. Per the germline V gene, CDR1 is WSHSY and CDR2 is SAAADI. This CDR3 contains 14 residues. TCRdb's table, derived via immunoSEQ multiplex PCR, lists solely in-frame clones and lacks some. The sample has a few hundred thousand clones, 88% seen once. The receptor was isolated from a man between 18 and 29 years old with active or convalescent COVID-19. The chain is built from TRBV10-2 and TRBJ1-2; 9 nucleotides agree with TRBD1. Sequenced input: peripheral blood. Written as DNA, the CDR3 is TGCGCCAGCAGTGACGGACAGGGGTTCTATGGCTACACCTTC. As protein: CASSDGQGFYGYTF.